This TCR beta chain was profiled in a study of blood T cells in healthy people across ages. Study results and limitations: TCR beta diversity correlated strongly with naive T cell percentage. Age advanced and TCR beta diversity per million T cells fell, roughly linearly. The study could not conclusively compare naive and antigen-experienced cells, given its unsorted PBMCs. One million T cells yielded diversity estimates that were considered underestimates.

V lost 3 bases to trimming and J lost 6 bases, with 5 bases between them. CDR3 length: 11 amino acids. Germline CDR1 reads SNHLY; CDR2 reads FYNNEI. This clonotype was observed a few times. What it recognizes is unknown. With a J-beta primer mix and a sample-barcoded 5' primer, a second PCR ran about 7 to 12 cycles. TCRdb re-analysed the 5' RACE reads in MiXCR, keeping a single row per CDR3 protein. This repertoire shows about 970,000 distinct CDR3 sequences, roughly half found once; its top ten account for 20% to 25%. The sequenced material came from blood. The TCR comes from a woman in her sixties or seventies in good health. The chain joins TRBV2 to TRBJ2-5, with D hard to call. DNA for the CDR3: TGTGCCAGCAGTGATGTGCAGACCCAGTACTTC. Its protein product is CASSDVQTQYF.